This is a list of T cell receptor beta chains from one sample in a study of T-cell memory formation after mild COVID-19. MiXCR was run by TCRdb on the 5' RACE reads, yielding one entry per CDR3 protein. The sample lists about 140,000 distinct CDR3 sequences; about 19% were seen once. Sequencing used PBMCs or a T cell subset sorted from them (not recorded which). The receptors were sampled from an adult woman who had mild COVID-19 (a few samples of this study predate the infection). Cell type and time point are not known. CDR3s include the opening cysteine and the closing phenylalanine or tryptophan. Fields, in order: V gene, J gene, D gene, clone size, CDR3 DNA, CDR3 protein. D genes are given only for firm matches. Rows may omit the clone size; those that give it use once, few, many or a size class.

v_call: TRBV12-3/TRBV12-4; j_call: TRBJ2-3; d_call: -; clone_size: -; cdr3_nt: TGTGCCAGCAGTTTAGCCAGGGTCACAGATACGCAGTATTTT; cdr3_aa: CASSLARVTDTQYF
v_call: TRBV6-2/TRBV6-3; j_call: TRBJ2-7; d_call: TRBD2; clone_size: few; cdr3_nt: TGTGCCAGCAGTCTCCTTAGCGGGAGGGCCGGCGAGCAGTACTTC; cdr3_aa: CASSLLSGRAGEQYF
v_call: TRBV6-1; j_call: TRBJ2-1; d_call: TRBD1; clone_size: few; cdr3_nt: TGTGCCAGTGAAGGGACAGGGATTAATGAGCAGTTCTTC; cdr3_aa: CASEGTGINEQFF
v_call: TRBV15; j_call: TRBJ2-3; d_call: -; clone_size: -; cdr3_nt: TGTGCCACCAGCAGAGTGGCAGATACGCAGTATTTT; cdr3_aa: CATSRVADTQYF
v_call: TRBV20-1; j_call: TRBJ2-7; d_call: -; clone_size: few; cdr3_nt: TGCAGTGCCCGGGACTCGGAGGAGCAGTACTTC; cdr3_aa: CSARDSEEQYF
v_call: TRBV7-9; j_call: TRBJ1-2; d_call: -; clone_size: many; cdr3_nt: TGTGCCAGCAGCTTAGACGGGAGTCACTATGGCTACACCTTC; cdr3_aa: CASSLDGSHYGYTF
v_call: TRBV20-1; j_call: TRBJ1-6; d_call: TRBD1; clone_size: few; cdr3_nt: TGCAGTGCTAGTAGTACCGGGACAGGGGGGAATTCACCCCTCCACTTT; cdr3_aa: CSASSTGTGGNSPLHF
v_call: TRBV12-3/TRBV12-4; j_call: TRBJ2-3; d_call: -; clone_size: few; cdr3_nt: TGTGCCAGCAGTGGATATAGCACAGATACGCAGTATTTT; cdr3_aa: CASSGYSTDTQYF
v_call: TRBV5-6; j_call: TRBJ2-7; d_call: -; clone_size: -; cdr3_nt: TGTGCCAGCAGCTTCCGGGGCTCTAGCTCCTACGAGCAGTACTTC; cdr3_aa: CASSFRGSSSYEQYF
v_call: TRBV7-9; j_call: TRBJ2-7; d_call: -; clone_size: once; cdr3_nt: TGTGCCAGCAGCTCGACCCGTGCCTACGAGCAGTACTTC; cdr3_aa: CASSSTRAYEQYF
v_call: TRBV29-1; j_call: TRBJ2-7; d_call: -; clone_size: -; cdr3_nt: TGCAGCGTTGGTAAGGGGCCCTACGAGCAGTACTTC; cdr3_aa: CSVGKGPYEQYF
v_call: TRBV29-1; j_call: TRBJ2-5; d_call: -; clone_size: -; cdr3_nt: TGCAGCGTTGGGGAGACAGGTACCTCAAGGGAGACCCAGTACTTC; cdr3_aa: CSVGETGTSRETQYF
v_call: TRBV9; j_call: TRBJ2-3; d_call: -; clone_size: -; cdr3_nt: TGTGCCAGCAGCGTAGCAGTCGTTGCGGATACGCAGTATTTT; cdr3_aa: CASSVAVVADTQYF
v_call: TRBV6-2/TRBV6-3; j_call: TRBJ2-1; d_call: -; clone_size: few; cdr3_nt: TGTGCCAGCATCCCGAGGACGGACTACAATGAGCAGTTCTTC; cdr3_aa: CASIPRTDYNEQFF
v_call: TRBV9; j_call: TRBJ1-1; d_call: TRBD1; clone_size: -; cdr3_nt: TGTGCCAGCAGCGTAGAAGGACAGGACACTGAAGCTTTCTTT; cdr3_aa: CASSVEGQDTEAFF
v_call: TRBV6-5; j_call: TRBJ1-5; d_call: TRBD1; clone_size: -; cdr3_nt: TGTGCCAGCAGATCCTCCGGGACAGGGGGCAGTAATCAGCCCCAGCATTTT; cdr3_aa: CASRSSGTGGSNQPQHF
v_call: TRBV11-2; j_call: TRBJ1-1; d_call: -; clone_size: few; cdr3_nt: TGTGCCAGCAGCCCTAACCCGAGAGGGGACACTGAAGCTTTCTTT; cdr3_aa: CASSPNPRGDTEAFF
v_call: TRBV7-2; j_call: TRBJ2-7; d_call: -; clone_size: few; cdr3_nt: TGTGCCAGCAGCTTATCCCTAGGCTACTACGAGCAGTACTTC; cdr3_aa: CASSLSLGYYEQYF
v_call: TRBV30; j_call: TRBJ2-7; d_call: -; clone_size: few; cdr3_nt: TGTGCCTGGAGTGTACAGGCGGTCCTAGGCGAGCAGTACTTC; cdr3_aa: CAWSVQAVLGEQYF